These T cell receptor beta chains were read from a single sample in a study of beta chain features in type 1 diabetes. Method: immunoSEQ multiplex PCR; TCRdb's copy keeps in-frame clones and lacks some. The repertoire includes around 120,000 clones, approximately 15% of them detected once, and 2.6% sits in the top ten. Sequencing was carried out using central memory CD4+ T cells from blood. These receptors all stem from a man younger than 30 with type 1 diabetes. The CDR3 runs from the conserved cysteine through the conserved F or W. D genes are given only for firm matches. Some rows have no size entry. The others give once, few or many, or a class for an expanded clone.

TRBD1 | few | TRBJ1-3 | TRBV29-1 | TGCAGCGTTGAAAGCGCCGGGACAGGGGTAAACACCATATATTTT | CSVESAGTGVNTIYF
. | . | TRBJ2-1 | TRBV28 | TGTGCCAGCAGGTCAGGGGAGTACGAGAAGCAGTTCTTC | CASRSGEYEKQFF
TRBD2 | few | TRBJ2-3 | TRBV2 | TGTGCCAGCAGTCCCCTAGCGGGGATCACAGATACGCAGTATTTT | CASSPLAGITDTQYF
. | . | TRBJ1-2 | TRBV25-1 | TGTGCCAGCAGAGGGCACAGAAGTGGATTAGCGTATGGCTACACCTTC | CASRGHRSGLAYGYTF
. | few | TRBJ1-1 | TRBV7-2 | TGTGCCAGCAGCTTAGTAGCCGGGATGCAAACTGAAGCTTTCTTT | CASSLVAGMQTEAFF
. | . | TRBJ2-1 | TRBV7-2 | TGTGCCAGCAGCTTAGTGGGAGTCAATGAGCAGTTCTTC | CASSLVGVNEQFF
. | . | TRBJ1-2 | TRBV30 | TGTGCCTGGAGTCTTAGGGCTGCCTATGGCTACACCTTC | CAWSLRAAYGYTF
. | few | TRBJ2-6 | TRBV7-9 | TGTGCCAGCAGCCCTCAGGGCTTCGGTGGGGCCAACGTCCTGACTTTC | CASSPQGFGGANVLTF
. | many | TRBJ2-1 | TRBV28 | TGTGCCAGCAGTTTCCTCACCTACAATGAGCAGTTCTTC | CASSFLTYNEQFF
. | . | TRBJ2-2 | TRBV30 | TGTGCCTGGAGTACTTATAGGGACATCGGGGAGCTGTTTTTT | CAWSTYRDIGELFF
. | few | TRBJ2-3 | TRBV30 | TGTGCCTGGAGTCTGGCGGGGAATAAGGATACGCAGTATTTT | CAWSLAGNKDTQYF
. | . | TRBJ2-5 | TRBV5-4 | TGTGCCAGCAGCTTCAGGGGACAAGAGACCCAGTACTTC | CASSFRGQETQYF
. | once | TRBJ1-2 | TRBV11-2 | TGTGCCAGCAGCTTAGCGCAGGCTGCTGGCTACACCTTC | CASSLAQAAGYTF
TRBD1 | many | TRBJ2-5 | TRBV28 | TGTGCCAGCAGAACGACAGGGAGTGAGACCCAGTACTTC | CASRTTGSETQYF
TRBD1 | . | TRBJ2-5 | TRBV7-9 | TGTGCCAGCACCAGGGGGCTATGGGAGACCCAGTACTTC | CASTRGLWETQYF
TRBD1 | . | TRBJ1-2 | TRBV4-3 | TGCGCCAGCAGCAAGGGACAGAACTATGGCTACACCTTC | CASSKGQNYGYTF
TRBD2 | . | TRBJ2-5 | TRBV27 | TGTGCCAGCAGTCCGAAATTTAGCGGGAGCGGTAAAGAGACCCAGTACTTC | CASSPKFSGSGKETQYF
. | . | TRBJ2-3 | TRBV13 | TGTGCCAGCAGCTTATCTGCTAGCACAGATACGCAGTATTTT | CASSLSASTDTQYF
. | . | TRBJ1-2 | TRBV4-2 | TGTGCCAGCAGCCAGGTACAAGGAGGCTACACCTTC | CASSQVQGGYTF
TRBD1 | . | TRBJ2-4 | TRBV7-2 | TGTGCCAGCAGCCCCGACAGGGGGCGTGACATTCAGTACTTC | CASSPDRGRDIQYF
TRBD2 | . | TRBJ2-2 | TRBV4-1 | TGCGCCAGCAGGCGGACTAGCGCCGGGGAGCTGTTTTTT | CASRRTSAGELFF
. | many | TRBJ2-3 | TRBV9 | TGTGCCAGCAGAAGCACAGATACGCAGTATTTT | CASRSTDTQYF
. | . | TRBJ2-1 | TRBV9 | TGTGCCAGCAGCGTCGCCGGGACGGTAACCTACAATGAGCAGTTCTTC | CASSVAGTVTYNEQFF
TRBD1 | few | TRBJ1-2 | TRBV13 | TGTGCCAGCAGCTTTGGGGACAGGCGGTACTATGGCTACACCTTC | CASSFGDRRYYGYTF
. | few | TRBJ1-1 | TRBV15 | TGTGCCACCAGCAGTCCCTTTCGGGGGGGCGGCACTGAAGCTTTCTTT | CATSSPFRGGGTEAFF
. | few | TRBJ2-2 | TRBV30 | TGTGCCTGGCAACCCCCGCCGAGACTGACCTACACCGGGGAGCTGTTTTTT | CAWQPPPRLTYTGELFF
. | few | TRBJ1-4 | TRBV5-1 | TGCGCCAGCAGTTACACAGGGTCGGAAAAACTGTTTTTT | CASSYTGSEKLFF
TRBD1 | few | TRBJ1-2 | TRBV10-3 | TGTGCCATCAGATCACAGGGGGAGTTGGGCTACACCTTC | CAIRSQGELGYTF
. | many | TRBJ2-3 | TRBV28 | TGTGCCAGCAGTGACCTCGGGACGCCGTTCAGCACAGATACGCAGTATTTT | CASSDLGTPFSTDTQYF
. | few | TRBJ2-1 | TRBV27 | TGTGCCAGCAGTTCAAGAGGCCCGGGAACCCTATCCCACAATGAGCAGTTCTTC | CASSSRGPGTLSHNEQFF
. | . | TRBJ2-3 | TRBV27 | TGTGCCAGCAGTTTCGGCCCACACACAGATACGCAGTATTTT | CASSFGPHTDTQYF
. | . | TRBJ1-2 | TRBV4-3 | TGCGCCAGCAGCCAAGATCTCTGGACAACTTATGGCTACACCTTC | CASSQDLWTTYGYTF
. | . | TRBJ2-3 | TRBV7-9 | TGTGCCAGCAGCCTAGGGACTAGCACAGATACGCAGTATTTT | CASSLGTSTDTQYF
. | . | TRBJ2-7 | TRBV4-1 | TGCGCCAGCAGCCAAGATCCAGCCTCCTACGAGCAGTACTTC | CASSQDPASYEQYF
. | few | TRBJ2-5 | TRBV18 | TGTGCCAGCTCACTCGAAGAGACCCAGTACTTC | CASSLEETQYF
TRBD2 | few | TRBJ2-2 | TRBV7-9 | TGTGCCAGCAGCTTAGTGAGCCTAGCGGGAGGCCTCGGGGAGCTGTTTTTT | CASSLVSLAGGLGELFF
. | many | TRBJ2-1 | TRBV6-5 | TGTGCCAGCAGCAAAAGGTCCAATGAGCAGTTCTTC | CASSKRSNEQFF
. | few | TRBJ2-5 | TRBV7-2 | TGTGCCAGCAGCTTATATGGGGAGACCCAGTACTTC | CASSLYGETQYF
TRBD2 | many | TRBJ2-5 | TRBV5-1 | TGCGCCAGCAGCGAAGGACTAGCGGGAGAGACCCAGTACTTC | CASSEGLAGETQYF
. | . | TRBJ2-3 | TRBV7-9 | TGTGCCAGCAGCTTAGCCAGGAGCACAGATACGCAGTATTTT | CASSLARSTDTQYF
. | few | TRBJ2-2 | TRBV29-1 | TGCAGCGTTGCCAGGGTGATGACCGGGGAGCTGTTTTTT | CSVARVMTGELFF
TRBD1 | few | TRBJ1-5 | TRBV18 | TGTGCCAGCTCACCGCCGGGACAGCCTAGCAATCAGCCCCAGCATTTT | CASSPPGQPSNQPQHF
TRBD1 | few | TRBJ1-2 | TRBV7-9 | TGTGCCAGCAGCTTAGTAGTATTAACAGGGGACGGTGGCTACACCTTC | CASSLVVLTGDGGYTF